The 32 T cell receptor beta chains below come from one sample, sequenced in a study of blood T cells in healthy people across ages. For the second PCR, which ran for about 6 to 11 cycles, a sample-barcoded 5' primer and a J-beta primer mix were used. TCRdb re-called the 5' RACE reads through MiXCR, storing one row per CDR3 protein. In the table there are about 930,000 distinct CDR3 sequences, roughly 29% of which are singletons. The same specimen was also included in a second study, on T cells of mothers and their children.

Source material: blood. The origin of the receptors is a woman in her thirties or forties in good health.

This clonotype was detected ten times or more. This sequence joins TRBV20-1 and TRBJ1-1, with TRBD1 as a possible D gene (5 bases). Looked up from germline, CDR1 is DFQATT and CDR2 is SNEGSKA (reference sequence). Trimming cost V 0 bases and J 2 bases, with 16 bases left between them. The CDR3 is 16 amino acids. The CDR3 here is CSARDRPLGVNTEAFF. Here the CDR3 DNA reads TGCAGTGCTAGAGATCGACCTTTGGGGGTTAACACTGAAGCTTTCTTT.

This clonotype was recorded a few times. The chain employs TRBV5-5 and TRBJ2-1, with 7 nucleotides matching TRBD1. Germline loops: CDR1 SGHKS, CDR2 YYEKEE (reference sequence). The CDR3 runs 15 residues. Trimming at V came to 2 bases and at J to 1 base, leaving 3 bases not matched to a gene. Here the CDR3 reads CASSFTGVSYNEQFF. The DNA for the CDR3 is TGTGCCAGCAGCTTTACAGGGGTGTCCTACAATGAGCAGTTCTTC.

In its sample, this clonotype was seen a few times. The chain links TRBV10-3 to TRBJ2-7; 8 bases line up with TRBD1. The CDR3 extends over 15 amino acids. CDR1 is ENHRY, CDR2 SYGVKD, per germline. V lost 7 bases to trimming and J lost 2 bases; unmatched junction nucleotides: 10. The CDR3 spells CAITRGQGGPYEQYF. The CDR3 DNA is TGTGCCATCACCCGCGGACAGGGAGGACCCTACGAGCAGTACTTC.

There are a few counts of this clonotype. The chain links TRBV3-1 to TRBJ2-7; TRBD2 matches at 13 bases. The V gene end was trimmed by 5 bases and the J gene end by 2 bases; junction bases not matched to a gene: 6. Germline loops: CDR1 LGHDT, CDR2 YNNKEL (reference sequence). CDR3 size: 16 residues. The CDR3 DNA is TGTGCCAGCAGCTCCGGACTAGCGGGGGCTCCCTACGAGCAGTACTTC. Protein sequence: CASSSGLAGAPYEQYF.

The genes are TRBV28 and TRBJ1-2, with a weak D call TRBD1 (5 bases). Trimming removed 3 bases from V and 10 bases from J, with 9 bases in between. This CDR3 is built from 11 residues. Germline V gene lookup returns CDR1 MDHEN and CDR2 SYDVKM. The CDR3 nucleotides are TGTGCCAGCAGTTTCAAGACAGACTACACCTTC. This sequence encodes CASSFKTDYTF.

A remark on this clonotype: Just one base apart from a much larger clone, this may be a read error. The rearrangement joins TRBV20-1 to TRBJ1-2; no reliable D call. V was trimmed by 5 bases and J by 4 bases, leaving 11 bases between them. The CDR3 sequence is 12 residues long. The germline CDR1 and CDR2 sequences are DFQATT and SNEGSKA (reference sequence). CDR3 protein: CSAYSLSYGYTF. Written as DNA, the CDR3 is TGCAGTGCTTACAGTCTATCCTATGGCTACACCTTC.

Concerning this clonotype: The junction departs from germline at one end; a sequencing error may be responsible. CDR3 in amino acids: CASSLDRASYERYF. CDR3 nucleotides: TGTGCCAGCAGCTTAGACAGGGCCTCCTACGAGCGGTACTTC. This chain uses TRBV7-2 with TRBJ2-7, with a weak D call TRBD1 (6 bases). The germline gives CDR1 SGHTA, CDR2 FQGNSA. The CDR3 contains 14 residues.

This clonotype has just a few counts. An end of the junction differs from the germline gene, which may be a read error. The rearrangement joins TRBV9 to TRBJ2-7, with 7 bases lining up with TRBD1. Germline assignment: CDR1 SGDLS and CDR2 YYNGEE. The CDR3 contains 15 residues. DNA for the CDR3: TGTGTCAGCAGCGTAGCCGGGACAGAGCTCTACGAGCAGTACTTC. Translating it yields CVSSVAGTELYEQYF.

This clonotype showed up many times. The chain carries TRBV5-1 and TRBJ2-4, with unresolved D. The CDR3 has 17 amino acids. With 4 bases removed from V and 0 bases from J, the gap between germline ends came to 17 bases. Per the germline V gene, CDR1 is SGHRS and CDR2 is YFSETQ. As DNA, the CDR3 is TGCGCCAGCAGCCTTATGACGACATCTACAGCCAAAAACATTCAGTACTTC. The encoded protein is CASSLMTTSTAKNIQYF.

The rearrangement uses TRBV7-2 and TRBJ2-5; 8 bases agree with TRBD2. The J call could be wrong; TRBJ2-7 is a better fit for the DNA end. This CDR3 has 14 residues. Per the germline V gene, CDR1 is SGHTA and CDR2 is FQGNSA. CDR3 DNA: TGTGCCAGCAGCCGTAGCGGGACGATGGACGAGCAGTACTTC. Its protein product is CASSRSGTMDEQYF.

This clonotype was seen many times. The chain recombines TRBV5-1 with TRBJ2-1; 9 bases line up with TRBD1. Germline V gene sequence: CDR1 SGHRS, CDR2 YFSETQ. The CDR3 runs 15 residues. Trimming took 6 bases from V and 5 from J; bases not matched to a gene: 9. This CDR3 is CASKTGTGSNNEQFF. The CDR3 DNA reads as TGCGCCAGCAAAACCGGGACAGGGTCCAACAATGAGCAGTTCTTC.

CDR3 residues: CSAPGPGQLSTDTQYF. DNA of the CDR3: TGCAGTGCCCCCGGTCCGGGACAACTTAGCACAGATACGCAGTATTTT. This chain uses TRBV20-1 with TRBJ2-3, with D maybe TRBD1 (6 bases). V was pared by 6 bases and J by 0 bases, with 19 bases between. CDR3 length: 16 amino acids. Germline V gives CDR1 DFQATT, CDR2 SNEGSKA (reference sequence).

This clonotype was detected a few times. The V call is TRBV4-1, the J call TRBJ1-1; 8 nucleotides line up with TRBD1. CDR1 is MGHRA and CDR2 is YSYEKL in the germline V gene. V shed 0 bases and J 0 bases; nucleotides not matched to a gene: 6. This CDR3 has 17 residues. This chain's CDR3 is CASSQDGTGAVNTEAFF. The CDR3 bases are TGCGCCAGCAGCCAAGATGGGACAGGCGCCGTGAACACTGAAGCTTTCTTT.

This clonotype was seen only a few times. The V gene is TRBV28, the J gene TRBJ2-5; 10 positions match TRBD1. Germline V gene data show CDR1 as MDHEN and CDR2 as SYDVKM. The CDR3 has 15 residues. The ends lost 6 bases at V and 11 bases at J; junction bases unmatched: 15. DNA of the CDR3: TGTGCCAGCAGCCTTAGGGACAGGGGAGGGTACAAGCAGTACTTC. Its protein is CASSLRDRGGYKQYF.

This clonotype was seen a handful of times. This sequence joins TRBV12-5 and TRBJ2-7, with D perhaps matching TRBD1 (6 bases). V lost 5 bases to trimming and J lost 3 bases, with 8 bases between them. Germline V gives CDR1 LGHNT, CDR2 FRNRAP. This CDR3 comprises 12 residues. CDR3 nucleotide sequence: TGTGCTAGTGGTCCGGACAGCTACGAGCAGTACTTC. Translated: CASGPDSYEQYF.

This clonotype was counted between two and nine times. This rearrangement joins TRBV12-3 or TRBV12-4 to TRBJ2-7, with TRBD1 identical over 8 bases. The CDR3 runs 14 residues. Trimming at V came to 6 bases and at J to 7 bases, leaving 11 bases not matched to a gene. CDR3 loop: CASRRDRRSGEQYF. Here the CDR3 DNA reads TGTGCCAGCAGACGGGACAGGCGGTCCGGTGAGCAGTACTTC.

This clonotype appeared many times. The chain has TRBV5-1 and TRBJ2-7, with a possible D match to TRBD2 (6 bases). Germline lookup yields CDR1 SGHRS and CDR2 YFSETQ. V gave up 2 bases and J gave up 0 bases, with 12 bases separating them. This CDR3 has 15 residues. The CDR3 is CASSLASGSSYEQYF. The CDR3 bases are TGCGCCAGCAGCTTAGCGAGCGGGTCCTCCTACGAGCAGTACTTC. Full variable domain (outside the CDR3, taken from reference TRBV5-1 and TRBJ2-7): KAGVTQTPRYLIKTRGQQVTLSCSPISGHRSVSWYQQTPGQGLQFLFEYFSETQRNKGNFPGRFSGRQFSNSRSEMNVSTLELGDSALYLCASSLASGSSYEQYFGPGTRLTVT.

The chain joins TRBV7-2 to TRBJ2-3; D unresolved. Germline CDR1 reads SGHTA; CDR2 reads FQGNSA. The CDR3 has 15 residues. Trimming removed 4 bases from V and 2 bases from J, with 13 bases in between. The CDR3 is CASSSLRSLTDTQYF. The CDR3 DNA sequence: TGTGCCAGCAGCTCCCTCCGTTCCCTCACAGATACGCAGTATTTT.

This rearrangement joins TRBV28 to TRBJ1-6; D is unresolved. Germline assignment: CDR1 MDHEN and CDR2 SYDVKM. The CDR3 has 15 residues. Trimming cost V 7 bases and J 6 bases, with 16 bases left between them. The CDR3 DNA is TGTGCCAGCACCCATCTGGAGAAGATTAATTCACCCCTCCACTTT. Translated: CASTHLEKINSPLHF.

The chain has TRBV6-6 and TRBJ2-1; 11 bases line up with TRBD2. The J call could be wrong; TRBJ2-7 is a better fit for the DNA end. The CDR3 spans 13 residues. CDR1 is MNHNY and CDR2 is SVGAGI in the germline V gene (reference sequence). The chain's CDR3 is CASMGLADNEQYF. The DNA of the CDR3 is TGTGCCAGCATGGGACTAGCGGACAATGAGCAGTACTTC.

The genes are TRBV7-9 and TRBJ2-5, with D maybe TRBD2 (5 bases). This CDR3 has 14 amino acids. V lost 5 bases and J lost 5, with 15 bases in between. Germline lookup yields CDR1 SEHNR and CDR2 FQNEAQ (reference sequence). For the CDR3, the DNA is TGTGCCAGCAGCCGAACCGGGATCCGTGAGACCCAGTACTTC. It specifies CASSRTGIRETQYF.

Turning to this clonotype: A read error may account for a junction end that differs from germline. V is TRBV10-3 and J is TRBJ1-1; D remains unclear. Germline V gives CDR1 ENHRY, CDR2 SYGVKD. The CDR3 has 14 amino acids. In DNA, the CDR3 is TGTGCCATCAGTGAGGGCTCCATGAACACTAAAGCTTTCTTT. Translating gives CAISEGSMNTKAFF.

This clonotype was observed at least ten times. The J gene is TRBJ2-5, the V gene TRBV18, with TRBD1 matching over 8 bases. The length of the CDR3 is 15 residues. The junction had 8 bases not matched to a gene; V was cut back by 6 bases and J by 2 bases. Looked up from germline, CDR1 is KGHSH and CDR2 is LQKENI. CDR3 sequence (DNA): TGTGCCAGCTCCCCTCGGACAGGGCCACAAGAGACCCAGTACTTC. It translates to CASSPRTGPQETQYF.

This clonotype showed up just a few times. The V gene is TRBV7-9, the J gene TRBJ2-1, with TRBD2 matching over 8 bases. The CDR3 covers 16 residues. Germline loops: CDR1 SEHNR, CDR2 FQNEAQ (reference sequence). The J segment lost 7 bases and the V segment lost 5 bases, leaving 13 bases of the junction unmatched. In DNA form, the CDR3 reads TGTGCCAGCAGCCCTCCCGACGGCGGGGGGTTGAATGAGCAGTTCTTC. Translating it yields CASSPPDGGGLNEQFF.

This clonotype has a handful of counts. The chain is built from TRBV4-3 and TRBJ2-1, with TRBD1 matching 7 bases. Germline V gene lookup returns CDR1 LGHNA and CDR2 YSLEER. V shed 0 bases and J 6 bases; nucleotides not matched to a gene: 11. CDR3 length equals 17 residues. The CDR3 nucleotides read TGCGCCAGCAGCCAAGATCACGGCAGGGGGTTTGTCAATGAGCAGTTCTTC. It is translated as CASSQDHGRGFVNEQFF.

A remark on this clonotype: A read error may explain this, as a much larger clone is one base away. The rearrangement joins TRBV6-6 to TRBJ1-2, with D unresolved. The CDR3 is 13 residues long. Per germline, CDR1 MNHNY and CDR2 SVGAGI (reference sequence). Here the CDR3 reads CTSSYGVNYGYTF. The CDR3 nucleotides are TGTACCAGCAGTTACGGAGTTAACTATGGCTACACCTTC.

About this clonotype itself: This sequence may be a read error, since a much larger clone differs from it by one base. The rearrangement uses TRBV20-1 and TRBJ2-7, with 10 bases matching TRBD2. CDR3 size: 14 residues. The ends lost 6 bases at V and 7 bases at J; junction bases unmatched: 12. The germline V gene encodes CDR1 DFQATT and CDR2 SNEGSKA (reference sequence). The CDR3 region has the DNA TGCAGTGCCACACGAGGACTAGCGGTGGAGGAGCAGTACTTC. Translation: CSATRGLAVEEQYF.

Notes on this clonotype: Sequence at one end of the junction differs from germline and may be a read error. This chain joins TRBV5-6 and TRBJ2-6, with D maybe TRBD2 (7 bases). The CDR3 is made up of 16 amino acids. The germline gives CDR1 SGHDT, CDR2 YYEEEE. DNA for the CDR3: TGTGCCAGCAGCCCGGGGGGCGTCTCTGGGGCCAACGTCCGGACTTTC. It is translated as CASSPGGVSGANVRTF. The variable domain in full, completed from reference TRBV5-6 and TRBJ2-6, reads DAGVTQSPTHLIKTRGQQVTLRCSPKSGHDTVSWYQQALGQGPQFIFQYYEEEERQRGNFPDRFSGHQFPNYSSELNVNALLLGDSALYLCASSPGGVSGANVRTFGAGSRLTVL.

The J gene is TRBJ2-7, the V gene TRBV29-1; D is unclear. The V and J ends lost 4 bases and 3 bases respectively, with 13 bases between them. This CDR3 is built from 13 residues. Germline CDR1 reads SQVTM; CDR2 reads ANQGSEA. The CDR3 region is CSVGRALGYEQYF. CDR3 DNA sequence: TGCAGCGTTGGCCGGGCCCTAGGCTACGAGCAGTACTTC.

Notes on this clonotype: The junction departs from germline at one end; a sequencing error may be responsible. J is TRBJ2-1 and V is TRBV29-1; 7 positions agree with TRBD1. The CDR3 runs 17 residues. CDR1 is SQVTM, CDR2 ANQGSEA, per germline. The CDR3 DNA reads as TGCAGCGTTGAACCGAACCATGACAGGGTCTCCTACAATGGGCAGTTCTTC. Translation: CSVEPNHDRVSYNGQFF.

This clonotype was seen only a few times. The rearrangement links TRBV28 to TRBJ2-5; TRBD2 might be the D (6 bases). V was trimmed by 6 bases and J by 2 bases, leaving 19 bases between them. The CDR3 consists of 16 residues. Germline loops: CDR1 MDHEN, CDR2 SYDVKM. The CDR3 sequence is CASSPGGPRAQETQYF. The CDR3 DNA sequence: TGTGCCAGCAGCCCCGGGGGTCCGAGAGCACAAGAGACCCAGTACTTC.

This clonotype was found many times. Its ends do not fully match the called genes, so a read error is possible. J is TRBJ1-1 and V is TRBV7-2; 8 bases align to TRBD1. Germline V CDR1 and CDR2: SGHTA, FQGNSA. CDR3 length: 14 amino acids. CDR3 in DNA: TGCGCCAGCAGCCCAGGGGGCCTAAACACTGAAGCTTTCTTT. Its translation is CASSPGGLNTEAFF.